This T cell receptor beta chain was found in a study of long-term antiretroviral therapy in people with HIV. All participants with HIV were treated in the United States. Germline V gene lookup returns CDR1 LGHNA and CDR2 YSLEER. The CDR3 length is 16 residues. V was pared by 3 bases and J by 2 bases, with 17 bases between. This was the immunoSEQ v3.0 assay at survey level. Repertoires were generated with immunoSEQ multiplex PCR, while TCRdb's copy carries only in-frame clones and drops some. Of over 15,000 clones listed, around nine tenths are singletons. The sequenced sample was unsorted PBMCs, obtained 0.5 years after starting antiretroviral therapy. The TCR comes from a man between 40 and 49 years old with HIV. The gene calls are TRBV4-3 and TRBJ2-7; D is unresolved. CDR3 in DNA: TGCGCCAGCAGCCAGCTCCGGGCGGTAAACCCCTACGAGCAGTACTTC. It translates to CASSQLRAVNPYEQYF.